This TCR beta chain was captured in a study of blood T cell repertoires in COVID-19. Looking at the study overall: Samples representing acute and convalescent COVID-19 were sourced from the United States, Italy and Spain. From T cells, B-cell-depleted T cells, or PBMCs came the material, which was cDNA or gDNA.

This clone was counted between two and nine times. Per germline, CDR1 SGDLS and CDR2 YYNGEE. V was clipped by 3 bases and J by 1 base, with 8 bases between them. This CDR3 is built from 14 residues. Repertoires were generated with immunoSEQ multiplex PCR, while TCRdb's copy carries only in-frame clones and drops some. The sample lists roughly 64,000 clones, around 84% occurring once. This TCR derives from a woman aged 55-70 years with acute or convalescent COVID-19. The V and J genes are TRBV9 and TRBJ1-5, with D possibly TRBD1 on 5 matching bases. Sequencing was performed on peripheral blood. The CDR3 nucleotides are TGTGCCAGCAGCGCCGGACAAAGCAATCAGCCCCAGCATTTT. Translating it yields CASSAGQSNQPQHF.